The 28 T cell receptor beta chains below all came from one sample that was sequenced in a study of cytomegalovirus exposure and HLA in healthy donors. This PCR relied on a set of 60 Vbeta primers and 13 Jbeta primers. Clones were read by immunoSEQ multiplex PCR, and TCRdb kept only the in-frame ones, dropping some. Here the sample spans roughly 120,000 clones, around 60% being singletons. Input material: PBMCs. All receptors derive from a man aged 40-49 years in good health and CMV-seropositive.

The CDR3 DNA reads TGTGCCAGTAGACGAACAGGGGGCTCCTACAATGAGCAGTTCTTC. Amino acids: CASRRTGGSYNEQFF. This chain links TRBV19 with TRBJ2-1, with TRBD1 matching over 8 bases. Losses at the gene ends were 6 bases for V and 0 bases for J; bases not matched to a gene: 4. CDR1 and CDR2 (germline): LNHDA, SQIVND (reference sequence). The length of the CDR3 is 15 residues.

The chain links TRBV18 to TRBJ2-1; 9 bases map to TRBD2. Germline values: CDR1 KGHSH, CDR2 LQKENI. The CDR3 covers 13 residues. V lost 5 bases and J lost 5; bases outside the gene matches: 1. The CDR3 sequence is CASSVAGDNEQFF. The DNA for the CDR3 is TGTGCCAGCTCAGTAGCGGGGGACAATGAGCAGTTCTTC. Combining the CDR3 with reference TRBV18 and TRBJ2-1 gives the whole variable domain NAGVMQNPRHLVRRRGQEARLRCSPMKGHSHVYWYRQLPEEGLKFMVYLQKENIIDESGMPKERFSAEFPKEGPSILRIQQVVRGDSAAYFCASSVAGDNEQFFGPGTRLTVL.

The chain recombines TRBV19 with TRBJ1-4; possibly TRBD1 for D (5 bases). CDR3 size: 15 residues. Per the germline V gene, CDR1 is LNHDA and CDR2 is SQIVND (reference sequence). V was cut by 3 bases and J by 7 bases, with 15 bases left in between. The CDR3 DNA reads as TGTGCCAGTAGTATGCGGGGACGTAGGACTGAAAAACTGTTTTTT. Protein product: CASSMRGRRTEKLFF.

This clone was counted only a few times. The rearrangement joins TRBV6-1 to TRBJ1-2; perhaps TRBD1 as D (6 bases). The CDR3 spans 12 residues. CDR1 and CDR2 (germline): MNHNS, SASEGT. Between the trimmed V and J ends, which lost 5 bases and 2 bases, there was a span of 6 bases. CDR3 region: CASSTGNYGYTF. CDR3 in DNA: TGTGCCAGCAGTACAGGGAACTATGGCTACACCTTC.

The chain recombines TRBV19 with TRBJ2-7; a weak D match, TRBD2 (7 bases). CDR1 is LNHDA, CDR2 SQIVND, per germline (reference sequence). CDR3 length: 16 residues. Between the trimmed V and J ends, which lost 3 bases and 0 bases, there was a span of 15 bases. The CDR3 loop reads CASSMGGGALSYEQYF. The DNA for the CDR3 is TGTGCCAGTAGTATGGGAGGGGGAGCCCTCTCCTACGAGCAGTACTTC.

The genes are TRBV6-1 and TRBJ1-1; tentative D call: TRBD1 (5 bases). The CDR3 has 16 residues. The germline gives CDR1 MNHNS, CDR2 SASEGT. Trimming took off 1 base at V and 1 base at J, with 13 bases between the two ends. The CDR3 coding sequence is TGTGCCAGCAGTGAAGGCTCAGGTGGGGCGAACACTGAAGCTTTCTTT. Amino acids: CASSEGSGGANTEAFF.

The genes are TRBV2 and TRBJ1-2; D may be TRBD1 (5 bases). V was trimmed by 1 base and J by 8 bases, leaving 11 bases between them. This CDR3 spans 13 amino acids. Germline-derived CDR1 and CDR2 are SNHLY and FYNNEI. DNA of the CDR3: TGTGCCAGCAGTGAAGGTCAGGGAGGCGGCTACACCTTC. Amino acids: CASSEGQGGGYTF.

For this clone: Different DNA sequences within this sample yield the same CDR3. The chain uses TRBV6-5 and TRBJ2-7; 9 nucleotides line up with TRBD2. The V gene's germline CDR1 is MNHEY and CDR2 SVGAGI. CDR3 size: 15 residues. Trimming took 0 bases from V and 4 from J; bases not matched to a gene: 4. The CDR3 nucleotides read TGTGCCAGCAGTTACTCGTCCAGCGGGGGGTACGAGCAGTACTTC. Amino acid sequence: CASSYSSSGGYEQYF.

The chain combines TRBV2 with TRBJ2-2, with 7 bases that match TRBD1. The CDR3 is made up of 16 amino acids. Germline CDR1 reads SNHLY; CDR2 reads FYNNEI. J was trimmed by 1 base and V by 2 bases; bases with no gene match: 4. The CDR3 DNA reads TGTGCCAGCAGTGAATTTAGGACAGGGAACACCGGGGAGCTGTTTTTT. This translates into CASSEFRTGNTGELFF.

The chain joins TRBV5-1 to TRBJ2-2, with TRBD2 matching 11 bases. V dropped 6 bases and J dropped 2; count of bases not matched to a gene: 3. Germline values: CDR1 SGHRS, CDR2 YFSETQ. The CDR3 covers 15 residues. CDR3 nucleotides: TGCGCCAGCAATAGCGGGAGGGTCAACACCGGGGAGCTGTTTTTT. As protein: CASNSGRVNTGELFF.

The J gene is TRBJ2-3, the V gene TRBV5-4; the D gene is possibly TRBD2 (6 bases). Germline V gene lookup returns CDR1 SGHNT and CDR2 YYREEE (reference sequence). This CDR3 spans 15 amino acids. Trimming took 4 bases from V and 2 from J, leaving 14 bases between them. CDR3: CASSPGLLDTDTQYF. CDR3 nucleotide sequence: TGTGCCAGCAGCCCGGGACTCCTTGACACAGATACGCAGTATTTT.

The chain employs TRBV9 and TRBJ2-1; TRBD2 matches at 12 bases. V trimming: 3 bases; J trimming: 9 bases; junction bases outside the gene matches: 7. In germline, CDR1 is SGDLS, CDR2 YYNGEE. The CDR3 has 15 residues. In DNA, the CDR3 is TGTGCCAGCAGCGCCCCTAGCGGGAGGGCCACTGAGCAGTTCTTC. This gives the protein CASSAPSGRATEQFF.

This clone appeared once. The chain carries TRBV6-1 and TRBJ2-7; no clear D. The length of the CDR3 is 11 residues. Germline CDR1 reads MNHNS; CDR2 reads SASEGT. Trimming took 3 bases from V and 6 from J, leaving 6 bases between them. DNA of the CDR3: TGTGCCAGCAGTGATATGTCCGAGCAGTACTTC. This sequence encodes CASSDMSEQYF.

This clone appeared once. The CDR3 region has the DNA TGTGCCAGCAGCTTACCCACTAGCGGGAGGGGGACCCAGTACTTC. Its protein is CASSLPTSGRGTQYF. The rearrangement uses TRBV7-2 and TRBJ2-5, with 13 nucleotides matching TRBD2. Germline assignment: CDR1 SGHTA and CDR2 FQGNSA. The V gene end was trimmed by 2 bases and the J gene end by 7 bases; junction bases not matched to a gene: 4. The CDR3 has 15 amino acids.

This chain joins TRBV6-1 and TRBJ2-5; D is perhaps TRBD2 (5 bases). CDR1 MNHNS and CDR2 SASEGT come from the germline V gene. The CDR3 is 14 amino acids. The V gene lost 5 bases and the J gene lost 0 bases, with 10 bases spanning the gap. The CDR3 DNA reads as TGTGCCAGCAGTAGGAGGATTTACCAAGAGACCCAGTACTTC. As protein: CASSRRIYQETQYF.

The rearrangement links TRBV2 to TRBJ2-3, with TRBD2 identical over 8 bases. The CDR3 has 16 residues. Germline V gene lookup returns CDR1 SNHLY and CDR2 FYNNEI. With 6 bases clipped from V and 0 bases from J, the junction kept 8 bases outside the gene matches. CDR3 sequence reads: CASSSGLAPSTDTQYF. CDR3 sequence (DNA): TGTGCCAGCAGCTCCGGACTAGCTCCTAGCACAGATACGCAGTATTTT.

The rearrangement joins TRBV9 to TRBJ2-5; the match to TRBD1 covers 7 bases. V was pared by 2 bases and J by 1 base, with 8 bases of the junction left unmatched. Germline lookup yields CDR1 SGDLS and CDR2 YYNGEE. The CDR3 is 16 amino acids. CDR3 region: CASSVGSGGPQETQYF. The CDR3 bases are TGTGCCAGCAGCGTGGGTTCAGGGGGACCCCAAGAGACCCAGTACTTC.

The V call is TRBV27, the J call TRBJ1-5; TRBD1 might be the D (5 bases). Germline CDR1 MNHEY, CDR2 SMNVEV (reference sequence). With 2 bases removed from V and 2 bases from J, the gap between germline ends came to 16 bases. The CDR3 contains 17 residues. CDR3 residues: CASSLRGVGDGNQPQHF. In DNA, the CDR3 is TGTGCCAGCAGTTTACGGGGGGTGGGAGACGGCAATCAGCCCCAGCATTTT.

The genes are TRBV28 and TRBJ2-7, with a tentative D call TRBD2 (6 bases). Germline CDR1 and CDR2: MDHEN and SYDVKM. The V and J ends lost 5 bases and 7 bases respectively, with 15 bases between them. The length of the CDR3 is 13 residues. CDR3 DNA: TGTGCCAGCAGTCCTAGCGCGCCCAGGGAGCAGTACTTC. Translated, it gives CASSPSAPREQYF.

The V gene is TRBV5-6, the J gene TRBJ2-7; 11 nucleotides line up with TRBD2. The V gene end was trimmed by 3 bases and the J gene end by 5 bases; junction bases not matched to a gene: 4. There are 14 residues in the CDR3. Per germline, CDR1 SGHDT and CDR2 YYEEEE. CDR3 amino acids: CASSSSGRTDEQYF. CDR3 bases: TGTGCCAGCAGCTCTAGCGGGAGGACGGACGAGCAGTACTTC.

This clone was seen only a few times. The chain couples TRBV18 to TRBJ2-4, with a tentative D call TRBD2 (6 bases). CDR3 length equals 12 residues. Germline V gives CDR1 KGHSH, CDR2 LQKENI. V dropped 6 bases and J dropped 11 bases, with 14 bases sitting between them. DNA for the CDR3: TGTGCCAGCTCCCCCAGCCGGGAGTTTCAGTACTTC. Its protein is CASSPSREFQYF. Together with reference TRBV18 and TRBJ2-4, the CDR3 gives the full variable domain: NAGVMQNPRHLVRRRGQEARLRCSPMKGHSHVYWYRQLPEEGLKFMVYLQKENIIDESGMPKERFSAEFPKEGPSILRIQQVVRGDSAAYFCASSPSREFQYFGAGTRLSVL.

V is TRBV11-2 and J is TRBJ1-1, with D possibly matching TRBD1 (5 bases). CDR3 length: 15 residues. The germline V gene encodes CDR1 SGHAT and CDR2 FQNNGV. V was trimmed by 2 bases and J by 5 bases, leaving 15 bases between them. The CDR3 is CASSLRAGRRTEAFF. The CDR3 DNA sequence: TGTGCCAGCAGCTTAAGGGCAGGGCGGAGAACTGAAGCTTTCTTT.

The chain is built from TRBV5-1 and TRBJ1-5; maybe TRBD1 (5 bases). The CDR3 contains 15 residues. Trimming stripped 0 bases from V and 7 bases from J, with 14 bases between. Germline V gives CDR1 SGHRS, CDR2 YFSETQ. CDR3: CASSLAGQTEQPQHF. DNA of the CDR3: TGCGCCAGCAGCTTGGCCGGACAAACAGAACAGCCCCAGCATTTT.

The chain uses TRBV28 and TRBJ2-3, with D maybe TRBD1 (6 bases). This CDR3 has 15 residues. Germline values: CDR1 MDHEN, CDR2 SYDVKM. Trimming took off 3 bases at V and 2 bases at J, with 12 bases between the two ends. The CDR3 DNA is TGTGCCAGCAGTTTCCCAGACAGGTACACAGATACGCAGTATTTT. Protein sequence: CASSFPDRYTDTQYF. The entire variable domain, with the rest obtained from reference TRBV28 and TRBJ2-3, is as follows: DVKVTQSSRYLVKRTGEKVFLECVQDMDHENMFWYRQDPGLGLRLIYFSYDVKMKEKGDIPEGYSVSREKKERFSLILESASTNQTSMYLCASSFPDRYTDTQYFGPGTRLTVL.

This chain links TRBV4-2 with TRBJ1-2; TRBD1 might be the D (6 bases). Germline CDR1 LGHNA, CDR2 YNFKEQ. V gave up 0 bases and J gave up 8 bases, with 16 bases separating them. CDR3 length: 15 residues. Written as DNA, the CDR3 is TGTGCCAGCAGCCAAGAGCGGGGGGGCCCGGGGGGCTACACCTTC. Residues: CASSQERGGPGGYTF.

This clone was seen just once. Other DNA sequences in the same sample also yield this CDR3. The rearrangement links TRBV9 to TRBJ1-6; D perhaps matches TRBD1 (5 bases). The V gene's germline CDR1 is SGDLS and CDR2 YYNGEE. Trimming shortened V by 6 bases and J by 6 bases, and 16 bases separated the two germline ends. This CDR3 has 15 residues. CDR3 coding DNA: TGTGCCAGCACCTTGACCGGGGGAACTAATTCACCCCTCCACTTT. Encoded protein: CASTLTGGTNSPLHF.

This clone has a single count. This chain connects TRBV2 to TRBJ2-7; TRBD1 matches at 7 bases. Germline values: CDR1 SNHLY, CDR2 FYNNEI. The junction had 8 bases not matched to a gene; V was cut back by 6 bases and J by 3 bases. This CDR3 spans 14 amino acids. CDR3 nucleotides: TGTGCCAGCAGGGACAGGATTGACGTCTACGAGCAGTACTTC. Encoded protein: CASRDRIDVYEQYF. Full variable domain (outside the CDR3, taken from reference TRBV2 and TRBJ2-7): EPEVTQTPSHQVTQMGQEVILRCVPISNHLYFYWYRQILGQKVEFLVSFYNNEISEKSEIFDDQFSVERPDGSNFTLKIRSTKLEDSAMYFCASRDRIDVYEQYFGPGTRLTVT.

V usage is TRBV4-1 and J usage is TRBJ1-2; 10 bases are a match to TRBD1. CDR1 is MGHRA, CDR2 YSYEKL, per germline. V shed 4 bases, J shed 7 bases, and the junction held 12 bases outside the gene matches. The CDR3 spans 16 residues. CDR3: CASSLAPRQGAGGYTF. The CDR3 DNA sequence: TGCGCCAGCAGCCTGGCCCCTCGACAGGGGGCCGGTGGCTACACCTTC.